Described below is a single TCR beta chain sequence and its context. Its antigen is not identified. This sample was included in a study of vaccination and CD4 T cells after COVID-19. Study as a whole: Overlapping spike peptides of SARS-CoV-2, HCoV-NL63, HCoV-OC43 and HCoV-229E stimulated the cells. Culture controls were given either a CEFX pool, an HIV-1 Nef pool, or no peptide.

Treatment denoted: approximately nine-day PBMC culture with coronavirus spike peptide pools or control peptides (ViraFEST assay). Cultured CD4+ T-cell DNA underwent Oncomine TCR Beta short-read sequencing. It was from cultured CD4+ T cells that genomic DNA was extracted. TCRdb reprocessed the PCR reads with MiXCR, giving one entry per CDR3 protein. The sample contains under 20,000 distinct CDR3 sequences, around 55% of which appear only once. Per germline, CDR1 MDHEN and CDR2 SYDVKM. V was trimmed by 5 bases and J by 7 bases, leaving 4 bases between them. The CDR3 sequence is 10 residues long. The sample taken for sequencing was CD4+ T cells from blood, cultured in vitro. The V call is TRBV28, the J call TRBJ2-3; no reliable D call. This receptor was taken from a human donor who had recovered from COVID-19. CDR3 nucleotides: TGTGCCAGCAGTACGCATACGCAGTATTTT. Encoded protein: CASSTHTQYF.